The clone carrying this T cell receptor (beta chain) was observed a handful of times. A sample-barcoded 5' primer and a J-beta primer mix were used in a second PCR of about 7 to 11 cycles. All cDNA molecules were each tagged by a template-switch adaptor with 12 random nucleotides. TCRdb re-called the 5' RACE reads through MiXCR, storing one row per CDR3 protein. This sample has 800,000 or so distinct CDR3 sequences; about 45% occur once, and the top ten carry 15% to 20%. The sample comes from a study of blood T cells in healthy people across ages. The CDR3 contains 14 residues. Germline V gene data show CDR1 as MNHEY and CDR2 as SVGEGT. With each sample, at least 6 micrograms of total RNA were extracted.

This sequence originates from a man aged 80 or over in good health. The chain links TRBV6-2 or TRBV6-3 to TRBJ2-7, with 14 bases that match TRBD2. The tail of the sequence fits TRBJ2-5 better, so the J call may be wrong. Sequencing used blood. Here the CDR3 DNA reads TGTGCCAGCAGCAGACTAGCGGGAGGGCAGACCCAGTACTTC. It specifies CASSRLAGGQTQYF.